This T cell receptor beta chain came from a study of Tregs in tolerant kidney transplant recipients. Overall study results and limits: Validation in larger populations is needed because few patients were studied. Donor-specific Treg expansion exceeded global Treg expansion in tolerant patients, suggesting antigen drive. Biological reproducibility was not directly addressed, but technical replication error appeared minimal.

For this clone: The antigen is not known. The read terminates 3 residues before the CDR3 end, so the remaining end is supplied by the germline J gene.

V was cut by 0 bases and J by 1 base, with 14 bases left in between. Per the germline V gene, CDR1 is SGHTA and CDR2 is FQGNSA. CDR3 length equals 17 residues. Unstimulated Tregs (CD4+CD25+CD127-) and CD4+CD25- non-Tregs were sorted from PBMCs. Some clones are missing from TCRdb's copy, which holds only in-frame ones; the method was immunoSEQ multiplex PCR. Its listing shows 50,000 or so clones. This clonotype was sampled from a human donor who received a combined kidney and bone marrow transplant. The rearrangement links TRBV7-2 to TRBJ2-3; TRBD1 is a possible D gene (7 bases). The sample consisted of CD4+ T cells from blood, taken before the transplant. The CDR3 sequence: CASSLATRGRGTDTQYF. The DNA read from the CDR3 is TGTGCCAGCAGCTTAGCGACTAGGGGGCGGGGCACAGATACG.